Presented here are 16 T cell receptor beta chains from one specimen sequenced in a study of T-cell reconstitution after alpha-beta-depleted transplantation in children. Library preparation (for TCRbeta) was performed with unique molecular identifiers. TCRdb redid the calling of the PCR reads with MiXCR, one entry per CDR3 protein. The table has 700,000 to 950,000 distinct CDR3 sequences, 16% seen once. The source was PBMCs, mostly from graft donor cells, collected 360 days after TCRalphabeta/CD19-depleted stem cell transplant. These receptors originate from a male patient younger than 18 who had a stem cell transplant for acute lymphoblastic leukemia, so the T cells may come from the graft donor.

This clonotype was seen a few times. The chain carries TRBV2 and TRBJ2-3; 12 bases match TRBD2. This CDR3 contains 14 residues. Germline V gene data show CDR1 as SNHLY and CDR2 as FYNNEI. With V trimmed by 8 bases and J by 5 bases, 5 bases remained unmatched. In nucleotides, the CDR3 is TGTGCCAGCTCTTCGACTAGCGGGAGAGATACGCAGTATTTT. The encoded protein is CASSSTSGRDTQYF.

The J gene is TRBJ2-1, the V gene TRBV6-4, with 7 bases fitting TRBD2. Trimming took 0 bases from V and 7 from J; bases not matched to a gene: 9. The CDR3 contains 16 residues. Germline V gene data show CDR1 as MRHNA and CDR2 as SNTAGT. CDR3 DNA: TGTGCCAGCAGTGACTCAGGGACCGGGAGGAGGAATGAGCAGTTCTTC. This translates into CASSDSGTGRRNEQFF.

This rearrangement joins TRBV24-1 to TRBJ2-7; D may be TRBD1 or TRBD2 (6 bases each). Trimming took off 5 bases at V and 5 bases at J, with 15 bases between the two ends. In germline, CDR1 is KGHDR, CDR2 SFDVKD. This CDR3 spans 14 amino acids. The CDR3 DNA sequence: TGTGCCACCAGTGTGGGGGGCCTGGGGGACGAGCAGTACTTC. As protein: CATSVGGLGDEQYF.

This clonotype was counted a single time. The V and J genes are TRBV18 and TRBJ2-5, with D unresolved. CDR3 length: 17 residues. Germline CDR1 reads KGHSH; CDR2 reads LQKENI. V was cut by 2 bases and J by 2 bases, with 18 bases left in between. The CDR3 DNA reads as TGTGCCAGCTCACCATGGCAGAACCTAAGAGCACAAGAGACCCAGTACTTC. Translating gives CASSPWQNLRAQETQYF.

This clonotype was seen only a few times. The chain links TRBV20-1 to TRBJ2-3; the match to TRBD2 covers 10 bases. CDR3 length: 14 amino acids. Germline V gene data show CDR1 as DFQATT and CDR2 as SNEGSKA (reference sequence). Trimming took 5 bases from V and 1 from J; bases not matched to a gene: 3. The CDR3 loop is CSADGLAGTDTQYF. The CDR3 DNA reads TGCAGTGCTGATGGACTAGCGGGCACAGATACGCAGTATTTT.

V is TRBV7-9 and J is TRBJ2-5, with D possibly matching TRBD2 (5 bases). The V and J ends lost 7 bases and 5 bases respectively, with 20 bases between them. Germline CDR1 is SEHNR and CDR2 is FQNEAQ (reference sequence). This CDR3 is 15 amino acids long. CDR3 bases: TGTGCCAGCACCGAGAGATCGTCGGGGTCGGAGACCCAGTACTTC. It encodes CASTERSSGSETQYF.

CDR3 coding DNA: TGTGCCAGCAGCCAATTTGGAGGAGAGTGGGAGGGAGAGACCCAGTACTTC. Residues: CASSQFGGEWEGETQYF. V usage is TRBV3-1 and J usage is TRBJ2-5, with 7 bases fitting TRBD2. Germline V gene data show CDR1 as LGHDT and CDR2 as YNNKEL (reference sequence). The trim removed 2 bases at V and 4 bases at J, leaving 13 bases unmatched. There are 17 residues in the CDR3.

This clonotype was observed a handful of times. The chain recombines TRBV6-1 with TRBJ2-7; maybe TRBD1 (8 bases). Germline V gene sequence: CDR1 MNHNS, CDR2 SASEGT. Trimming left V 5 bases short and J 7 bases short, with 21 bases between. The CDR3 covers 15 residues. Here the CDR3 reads CASSPNRGGSEEQYF. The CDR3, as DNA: TGTGCCAGCAGTCCTAACAGGGGGGGTTCCGAAGAGCAGTACTTC.

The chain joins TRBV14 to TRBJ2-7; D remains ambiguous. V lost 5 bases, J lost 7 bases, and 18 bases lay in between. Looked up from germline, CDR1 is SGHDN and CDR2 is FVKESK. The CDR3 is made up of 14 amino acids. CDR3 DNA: TGTGCCAGCAGCTCCCTTATGGGGTCGTGGGAGCAGTACTTC. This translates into CASSSLMGSWEQYF.

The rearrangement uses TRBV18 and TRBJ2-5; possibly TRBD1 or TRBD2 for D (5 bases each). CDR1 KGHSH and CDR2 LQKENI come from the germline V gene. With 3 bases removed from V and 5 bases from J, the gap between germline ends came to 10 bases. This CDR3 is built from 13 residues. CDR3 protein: CASSPSGPETQYF. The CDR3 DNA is TGTGCCAGCTCACCGTCGGGACCCGAGACCCAGTACTTC.

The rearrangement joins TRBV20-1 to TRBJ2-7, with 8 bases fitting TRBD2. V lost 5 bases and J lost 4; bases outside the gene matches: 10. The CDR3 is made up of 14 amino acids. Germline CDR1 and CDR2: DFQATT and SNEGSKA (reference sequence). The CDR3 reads CSAAVGSGNYEQYF. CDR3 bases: TGCAGTGCTGCTGTCGGTAGCGGGAATTACGAGCAGTACTTC.

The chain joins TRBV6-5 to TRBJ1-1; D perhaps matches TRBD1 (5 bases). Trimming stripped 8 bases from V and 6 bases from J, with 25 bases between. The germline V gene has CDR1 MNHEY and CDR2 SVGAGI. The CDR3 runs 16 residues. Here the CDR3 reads CASPRKVGALGAEAFF. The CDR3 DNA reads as TGTGCCAGCCCCCGCAAGGTCGGGGCCTTGGGGGCTGAAGCTTTCTTT.

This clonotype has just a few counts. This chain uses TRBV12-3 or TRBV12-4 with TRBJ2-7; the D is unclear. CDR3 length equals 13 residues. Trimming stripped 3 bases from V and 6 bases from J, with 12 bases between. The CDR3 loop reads CASSFGTSPEQYF. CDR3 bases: TGTGCCAGCAGTTTTGGCACTTCACCCGAGCAGTACTTC.

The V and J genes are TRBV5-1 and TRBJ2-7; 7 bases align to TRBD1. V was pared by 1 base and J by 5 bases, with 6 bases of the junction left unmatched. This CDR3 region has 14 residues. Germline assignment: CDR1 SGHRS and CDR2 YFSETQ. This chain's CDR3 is CASSLRGGNDEQYF. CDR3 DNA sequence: TGCGCCAGCAGCTTGCGAGGGGGCAACGACGAGCAGTACTTC. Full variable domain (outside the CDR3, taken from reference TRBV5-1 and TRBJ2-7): KAGVTQTPRYLIKTRGQQVTLSCSPISGHRSVSWYQQTPGQGLQFLFEYFSETQRNKGNFPGRFSGRQFSNSRSEMNVSTLELGDSALYLCASSLRGGNDEQYFGPGTRLTVT.

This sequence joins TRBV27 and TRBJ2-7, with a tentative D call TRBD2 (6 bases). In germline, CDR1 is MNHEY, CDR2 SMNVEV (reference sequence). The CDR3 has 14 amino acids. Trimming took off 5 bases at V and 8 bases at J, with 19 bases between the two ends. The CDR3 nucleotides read TGTGCCAGCAGTCTACGCAGGAGGGCTGAGCAGCAGTACTTC. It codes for CASSLRRRAEQQYF.

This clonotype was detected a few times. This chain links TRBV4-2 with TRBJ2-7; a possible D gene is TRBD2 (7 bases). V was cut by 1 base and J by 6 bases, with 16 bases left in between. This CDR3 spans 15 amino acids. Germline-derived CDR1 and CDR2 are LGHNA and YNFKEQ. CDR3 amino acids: CASSQADGGRVEQYF. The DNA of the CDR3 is TGTGCCAGCAGCCAAGCCGACGGGGGGCGCGTCGAGCAGTACTTC.